These 6 T cell receptor beta chains share one sample of origin, sequenced in a study of cytotoxic CD8 clonotypes in ibrutinib-treated CLL. Generated by immunoSEQ multiplex PCR, the TCRdb table keeps only in-frame clones and is missing some. The sample records about 130,000 clones, over 75% being singletons. Sequenced material: PBMCs, taken after 24 months of ibrutinib treatment. All receptors come from a human donor with chronic lymphocytic leukemia.

CDR3 in DNA: TGTGCCAGCAGTTTAGGGCAGGGTGGAAGGGCTTTCTTT. Its protein is CASSLGQGGRAFF. The V call is TRBV27, the J call TRBJ1-1, with D perhaps TRBD1 (5 bases). Germline V CDR1 and CDR2: MNHEY, SMNVEV (reference sequence). The CDR3 is 13 amino acids. V lost 2 bases and J 11 bases, leaving 15 bases between the germline ends.

This CDR3 reads CASSLLSSGGSFLEQFF. DNA of the CDR3: TGTGCCAGCAGCTTACTTTCTAGCGGGGGCAGTTTCCTTGAGCAGTTCTTC. This chain connects TRBV11-2 to TRBJ2-1, with 10 bases fitting TRBD2. J lost 9 bases, V lost 2 bases, and 13 bases had no gene match. The CDR3 contains 17 residues. CDR1 and CDR2 (germline): SGHAT, FQNNGV.

The chain is built from TRBV7-2 and TRBJ2-2, with D hard to call. Germline V lookup: CDR1 SGHTA, CDR2 FQGNSA. The ends were cut back, 5 bases at V and 4 bases at J, with 17 bases in the middle. This CDR3 spans 16 amino acids. The CDR3 here is CASSPGGKQGTGELFF. In nucleotides, the CDR3 is TGTGCCAGCAGCCCGGGCGGTAAGCAAGGCACCGGGGAGCTGTTTTTT. The variable domain in full, completed from reference TRBV7-2 and TRBJ2-2, reads GAGVSQSPSNKVTEKGKDVELRCDPISGHTALYWYRQSLGQGLEFLIYFQGNSAPDKSGLPSDRFSAERTGGSVSTLTIQRTQQEDSAVYLCASSPGGKQGTGELFFGEGSRLTVL.

V gene TRBV6-5 combines with J gene TRBJ1-1; possibly TRBD1 for D (6 bases). Trimming took 2 bases from V and 4 from J, leaving 17 bases between them. Per germline, CDR1 MNHEY and CDR2 SVGAGI. CDR3 size: 16 residues. CDR3 sequence: CASSYGGETRSTEAFF. The CDR3 DNA reads TGTGCCAGCAGTTACGGGGGCGAGACCAGGAGCACTGAAGCTTTCTTT.

The V gene is TRBV30, the J gene TRBJ2-7; 9 nucleotides align to TRBD1. Per germline, CDR1 GTSNPN and CDR2 SVGIG (reference sequence). Trimming at V came to 8 bases and at J to 0 bases, leaving 14 bases not matched to a gene. This CDR3 comprises 16 residues. CDR3 sequence: CAAQIYRDRVSYEQYF. CDR3 coding DNA: TGTGCCGCACAAATTTACCGGGACAGGGTCTCCTACGAGCAGTACTTC. Using reference TRBV30 and TRBJ2-7 for the parts outside the CDR3, the full variable domain is SQTIHQWPATLVQPVGSPLSLECTVEGTSNPNLYWYRQAAGRGLQLLFYSVGIGQISSEVPQNLSASRPQDRQFILSSKKLLLSDSGFYLCAAQIYRDRVSYEQYFGPGTRLTVT.

J is TRBJ2-3 and V is TRBV7-3; 8 positions agree with TRBD2. This CDR3 spans 13 amino acids. Germline V gene data show CDR1 as SGHTA and CDR2 as FQGTGA. The J segment lost 2 bases and the V segment lost 8 bases, leaving 3 bases of the junction unmatched. CDR3 sequence (DNA): TGTGCCAGCCGACTAGCGTCCACAGATACGCAGTATTTT. This translates into CASRLASTDTQYF.